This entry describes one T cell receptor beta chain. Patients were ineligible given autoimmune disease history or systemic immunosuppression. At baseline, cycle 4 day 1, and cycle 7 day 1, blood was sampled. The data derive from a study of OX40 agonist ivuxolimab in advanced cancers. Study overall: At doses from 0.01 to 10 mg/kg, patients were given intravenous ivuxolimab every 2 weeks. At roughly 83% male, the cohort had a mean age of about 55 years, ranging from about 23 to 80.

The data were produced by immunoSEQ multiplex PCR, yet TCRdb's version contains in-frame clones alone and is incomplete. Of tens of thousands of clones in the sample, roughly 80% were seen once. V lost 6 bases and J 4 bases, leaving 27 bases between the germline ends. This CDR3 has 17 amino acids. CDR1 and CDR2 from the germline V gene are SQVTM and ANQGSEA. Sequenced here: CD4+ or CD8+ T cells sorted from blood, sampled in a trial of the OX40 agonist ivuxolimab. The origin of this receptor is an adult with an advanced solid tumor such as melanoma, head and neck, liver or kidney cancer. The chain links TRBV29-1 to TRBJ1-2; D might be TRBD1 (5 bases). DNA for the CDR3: TGCAGCGTGCTCGCGGGTCGGGTGGGGAAGGGGCTCTATGGCTACACCTTC. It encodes CSVLAGRVGKGLYGYTF.